This T cell receptor beta chain is from a study of spatial heterogeneity in lung cancer. Study information: A strong correlation was found between TCR transcript counts in tumor regions and a T cell module score derived from matched bulk RNA-seq.

This clonotype was picked up many times. Its antigen remains unknown. This beta chain appears as a stray read in a library generated for alpha chains; its size is not informative. In TCRdb, the 5' RACE reads were re-called with MiXCR into one record per CDR3 protein. This sample has 14,000 or so distinct CDR3 sequences, with approximately 4.5% found just once. Broader study findings: Tracking of tumor mutation counts was seen in expanded intratumoral alpha and beta TCR counts. About 6.5% of tumor T cells for alpha chains and about 13% for beta chains were estimated to be covered.

Time point of the sample: sample taken at primary tumor resection. Trimming took off 2 bases at V and 7 bases at J, with 11 bases between the two ends. Germline lookup yields CDR1 KGHDR and CDR2 SFDVKD. The CDR3 sequence is 14 residues long. The material was lung tumor tissue, obtained at surgery. The receptor's source is a female donor with early-stage non-small cell lung cancer. The gene calls are TRBV24-1 and TRBJ1-5; maybe TRBD1 (6 bases). The CDR3 protein is CATSDYRDGQPQHF. The CDR3, as DNA: TGTGCCACCAGTGATTACAGGGATGGGCAGCCCCAGCATTTT.